The subject of this entry is one T cell receptor beta chain. This sample is part of a study of blood T cell repertoires in COVID-19. Study-wide context: Sources were T cells, B-cell-depleted T cells, or PBMCs; the material itself was cDNA or gDNA.

The germline CDR1 and CDR2 sequences are MGHDK and SYGVNS. The CDR3 spans 15 residues. V was clipped by 2 bases and J by 4 bases; unmatched bases: 4. Produced via immunoSEQ multiplex PCR; TCRdb's table is partial and in-frame only. The repertoire holds approximately 170,000 clones, with roughly 88% as singletons. The material sequenced was peripheral blood. This sequence originates from an elderly man with COVID-19, enrolled during active disease. This chain joins TRBV25-1 and TRBJ1-2, with TRBD1 identical over 10 bases. DNA of the CDR3: TGTGCCAGCAGTGAAACCGGGACAGGGGCCTATGGCTACACCTTC. It codes for CASSETGTGAYGYTF.